The T cell receptor (beta chain) described here comes from a study of T cell repertoires in cytomegalovirus infection. Study details: Indicated by public TCR beta signatures were CMV infection and matching HLA type.

As to this clonotype: Its antigen is unknown.

V gave up 0 bases and J gave up 9 bases, with 12 bases separating them. The CDR3 runs 14 residues. Per germline, CDR1 KGHSH and CDR2 LQKENI. TCRdb recomputed calls from the reads with MiXCR, one row per CDR3 protein. The sample has fewer than 550,000 distinct CDR3 sequences; approximately 15% are singletons. Study-level findings and limits: Ex vivo, HLA-C-restricted CMV-specific TCR beta clonotypes prevailed over the rest of the response. Identification of carriers of CMV plus the relevant HLA was achieved through cumulative public TCR beta family frequency.

The TCR comes from a human donor in good health (CMV status not recorded). Some clones in this sample may be carry-over from other donors' samples. Sequenced input: CD8+ T cells from PBMCs. The chain uses TRBV18 and TRBJ2-1, with a weak D call TRBD2 (6 bases). The CDR3: CASSPPEGMGEQFF. The CDR3 DNA sequence: TGTGCCAGCTCACCACCGGAGGGGATGGGTGAGCAGTTCTTC. Full variable domain (outside the CDR3, taken from reference TRBV18 and TRBJ2-1): NAGVMQNPRHLVRRRGQEARLRCSPMKGHSHVYWYRQLPEEGLKFMVYLQKENIIDESGMPKERFSAEFPKEGPSILRIQQVVRGDSAAYFCASSPPEGMGEQFFGPGTRLTVL.